This T cell receptor (beta chain) came from a study of OX40 agonist ivuxolimab in advanced cancers. Sequencing used immunoSEQ multiplex PCR; TCRdb keeps in-frame clones, though not all of them. The table shows 5,700 or so clones, with 85% to 90% occurring only once. This CDR3 contains 14 residues. The V gene's germline CDR1 is LNHDA and CDR2 SQIVND (reference sequence). Trimming pared 8 bases from V and 8 bases from J, leaving 19 bases between. Note on this clone: Antigen: not known.

Notes on the study in general: Averaging showed that CD8+ T cells had more expanded clones than CD4+ did.

The source material was CD4+ or CD8+ T cells sorted from blood, sampled in a trial of the OX40 agonist ivuxolimab. The clonotype originates from an adult with an advanced solid tumor such as melanoma, head and neck, liver or kidney cancer. This chain uses TRBV19 with TRBJ2-1; the D call may be TRBD1 or TRBD2 (5 bases each). CDR3 protein: CASLPGRERDEQFF. CDR3 coding DNA: TGTGCCAGTTTGCCGGGACGGGAAAGAGATGAGCAGTTCTTC.